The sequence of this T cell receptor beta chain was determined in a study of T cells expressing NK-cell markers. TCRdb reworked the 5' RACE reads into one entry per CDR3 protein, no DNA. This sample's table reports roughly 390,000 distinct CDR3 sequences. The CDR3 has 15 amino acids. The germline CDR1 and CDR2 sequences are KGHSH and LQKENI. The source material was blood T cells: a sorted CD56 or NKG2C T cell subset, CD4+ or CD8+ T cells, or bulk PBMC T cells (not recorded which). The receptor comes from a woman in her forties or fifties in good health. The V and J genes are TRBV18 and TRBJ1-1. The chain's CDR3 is CASSPRGQRDTEAFF.